This TCR beta chain was identified during a study of PD-1 blockade in classical Hodgkin lymphoma. General study points: Complete responders entered with baseline diversity on par with newly diagnosed patients, the results showed.

Within the sample, this clone is medium-sized (0.01 to 0.1%). What it binds is unknown. V was pared by 5 bases and J by 9 bases, with 3 bases of the junction left unmatched. The CDR3 contains 11 residues. CDR1 MNHEY and CDR2 SMNVEV come from the germline V gene (reference sequence). Only in-frame clones appear in the TCRdb table, and some are missing; sequencing was by immunoSEQ multiplex PCR. The sample yields under 30,000 clones, more than 60% seen once. Exposure to brentuximab vedotin varied, and each patient had relapsed following autologous stem cell transplantation. Specimen: peripheral blood mononuclear cells (PBMCs), collected before the second cycle of nivolumab. This chain joins TRBV27 and TRBJ1-1, with 7 bases aligning to TRBD1. The TCR originated in a human donor with classical Hodgkin lymphoma. In DNA, the CDR3 is TGTGCCAGCAGTGGGGGACAGAAAGCTTTCTTT. Translation: CASSGGQKAFF.